The 8 T cell receptor beta chains listed next were all sequenced from one sample in a study of blood T cell repertoires in COVID-19. This table comes from immunoSEQ multiplex PCR, and its TCRdb copy is limited to in-frame clones, with some not included. The sample yields some 66,000 clones, roughly 88% seen once. Material for sequencing was peripheral blood. The receptors stem from a woman in her sixties or seventies with acute or convalescent COVID-19.

The chain combines TRBV24-1 with TRBJ2-2; perhaps TRBD1 as D (5 bases). The CDR3 is 16 residues long. The germline V gene encodes CDR1 KGHDR and CDR2 SFDVKD. The V and J ends lost 5 bases and 0 bases respectively, with 12 bases between them. The CDR3 region has the DNA TGTGCCACCAGTGGGTTAGGGGCGGCGAACACCGGGGAGCTGTTTTTT. Translated: CATSGLGAANTGELFF.

This clone was detected only once. The V gene is TRBV5-1, the J gene TRBJ2-6, with D tentatively TRBD1 (5 bases). The CDR3 is 18 amino acids. The ends were cut back, 0 bases at V and 0 bases at J, with 13 bases in the middle. Germline assignment: CDR1 SGHRS and CDR2 YFSETQ. The CDR3 nucleotides are TGCGCCAGCAGCTTGGCCGGACACCCGGGCTCTGGGGCCAACGTCCTGACTTTC. It translates to CASSLAGHPGSGANVLTF. Supplemented by reference TRBV5-1 and TRBJ2-6, the full variable domain reads KAGVTQTPRYLIKTRGQQVTLSCSPISGHRSVSWYQQTPGQGLQFLFEYFSETQRNKGNFPGRFSGRQFSNSRSEMNVSTLELGDSALYLCASSLAGHPGSGANVLTFGAGSRLTVL.

The V and J genes are TRBV5-1 and TRBJ1-6; a possible D gene is TRBD1 (5 bases). The CDR3 runs to 18 residues. CDR1 is SGHRS and CDR2 is YFSETQ in the germline V gene. The V and J ends lost 0 bases and 4 bases respectively, with 17 bases between them. DNA for the CDR3: TGCGCCAGCAGCTTGGGGGGCCTTTTACCCCGTTATAATTCACCCCTCCACTTT. Amino acid sequence: CASSLGGLLPRYNSPLHF.

This chain joins TRBV19 and TRBJ2-1, with 13 positions matching TRBD2. Germline CDR1 and CDR2: LNHDA and SQIVND (reference sequence). The CDR3 is made up of 19 amino acids. V lost 7 bases and J lost 0; bases outside the gene matches: 12. CDR3 in amino acids: CASIPTGTSGTSSYNEQFF. CDR3 sequence (DNA): TGTGCCAGTATCCCCACCGGGACTAGCGGGACCAGCTCCTACAATGAGCAGTTCTTC.

The rearrangement joins TRBV2 to TRBJ1-5; the match to TRBD1 covers 12 bases. This CDR3 has 13 amino acids. Germline trimming cut 8 bases from V and 5 bases from J; bases unmatched to any gene: 1. CDR1 and CDR2 (germline): SNHLY, FYNNEI. Here the CDR3 DNA reads TGTGCCAGCCGGGACAGGGGGCATCAGCCCCAGCATTTT. Its protein is CASRDRGHQPQHF.

The chain couples TRBV6-1 to TRBJ1-1; 8 positions match TRBD1. The V gene's germline CDR1 is MNHNS and CDR2 SASEGT. Losses at the gene ends were 0 bases for V and 6 bases for J; bases not matched to a gene: 9. This CDR3 spans 16 amino acids. The CDR3 sequence: CASSEASAGGSAEAFF. DNA for the CDR3: TGTGCCAGCAGTGAAGCTTCCGCAGGGGGCTCCGCTGAAGCTTTCTTT.

This chain links TRBV30 with TRBJ2-3; 12 bases fit TRBD2. Germline CDR1 and CDR2: GTSNPN and SVGIG (reference sequence). The CDR3 sequence is 16 residues long. The junction had 6 bases not matched to a gene; V was cut back by 0 bases and J by 5 bases. CDR3 residues: CAWSVGLAGILDTQYF. CDR3 nucleotides: TGTGCCTGGAGTGTAGGACTAGCGGGAATTTTAGATACGCAGTATTTT. Full variable domain (remainder filled in from reference TRBV30 and TRBJ2-3): SQTIHQWPATLVQPVGSPLSLECTVEGTSNPNLYWYRQAAGRGLQLLFYSVGIGQISSEVPQNLSASRPQDRQFILSSKKLLLSDSGFYLCAWSVGLAGILDTQYFGPGTRLTVL.

The chain employs TRBV3-1 (or the pseudogene TRBV3-2) and TRBJ2-5; 10 bases are a match to TRBD1. The CDR3 spans 16 residues. With V trimmed by 4 bases and J by 5 bases, 10 bases remained unmatched. Germline CDR1 LGHDT, CDR2 YNNKEL (reference sequence). CDR3 nucleotides: TGTGCCAGCAGCCCTCGACAGGGGGCTGTTGGGGAGACCCAGTACTTC. It specifies CASSPRQGAVGETQYF.